This T cell receptor (beta chain) comes out of a study of shared clonotypes between healthy human individuals. Study-wide results and caveats: Sampling covered blood only; tissue repertoires likely differ. The donor pool, a small one, limited the genetic and exposure-history diversity represented.

Each of the donors was a healthy adult who was HIV-negative and had not had a recent acute infection or vaccination. Every immunoSEQ plate was one replicate of a subset's evenly spread DNA. Sequenced by immunoSEQ multiplex PCR; TCRdb stores in-frame clones only, minus some. The repertoire includes about 2.4 million clones, under 95% of them detected once, and about 0.38% sits in the top ten. With respect to this clone: The antigen remains undetermined.

CDR3 size: 15 residues. Trimming took off 0 bases at V and 2 bases at J, with 11 bases between the two ends. CDR1 and CDR2 (germline): SGDLS, YYNGEE. The chain couples TRBV9 to TRBJ2-5, with D unclear. Sequencing was done on a sample of naive CD4+ T cells from PBMCs. Subset here: CD45RA+ positively selected. The TCR sequence derives from a young man in good health. Some clones in this sample may be carry-over from other donors' samples. In DNA, the CDR3 is TGTGCCAGCAGCGTAGTCGCAGGAGTACAAGAGACCCAGTACTTC. Its protein product is CASSVVAGVQETQYF.